This T cell receptor beta chain is from a study of T cell changes during pregnancy in multiple sclerosis. With V trimmed by 4 bases and J by 0 bases, 7 bases remained unmatched. The V gene's germline CDR1 is SGHTA and CDR2 FQGTGA. There are 19 residues in the CDR3. Profiling relied on immunoSEQ multiplex PCR, and the TCRdb table lists in-frame clones only, not all of them. This table has about 36,000 clones, 92% appearing once. The rearrangement joins TRBV7-3 to TRBJ2-1, with 15 bases fitting TRBD2. The receptor was isolated from a female donor with multiple sclerosis, enrolled in a pregnancy study. The sample comprised PBMCs (not recorded whether the cells were cultured). The CDR3 sequence: CASSSSGTSGGSSYNEQFF. The CDR3 nucleotides are TGTGCCAGCAGCTCATCCGGGACTAGCGGGGGGAGCTCCTACAATGAGCAGTTCTTC. The full variable domain, its missing parts supplied by reference TRBV7-3 and TRBJ2-1, is GAGVSQTPSNKVTEKGKYVELRCDPISGHTALYWYRQSLGQGPEFLIYFQGTGAADDSGLPNDRFFAVRPEGSVSTLKIQRTERGDSAVYLCASSSSGTSGGSSYNEQFFGPGTRLTVL.